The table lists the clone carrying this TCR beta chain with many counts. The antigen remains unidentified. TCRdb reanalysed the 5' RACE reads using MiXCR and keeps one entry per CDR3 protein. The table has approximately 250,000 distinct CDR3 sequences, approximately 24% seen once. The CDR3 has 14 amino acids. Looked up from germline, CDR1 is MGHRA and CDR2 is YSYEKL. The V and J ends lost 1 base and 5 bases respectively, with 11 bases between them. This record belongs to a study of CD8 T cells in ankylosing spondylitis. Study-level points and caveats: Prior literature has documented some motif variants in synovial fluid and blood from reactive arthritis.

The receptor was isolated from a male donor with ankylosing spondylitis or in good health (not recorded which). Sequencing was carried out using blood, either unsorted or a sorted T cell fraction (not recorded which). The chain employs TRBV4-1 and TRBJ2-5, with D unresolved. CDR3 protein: CASSQGWLGETQYF. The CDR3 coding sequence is TGCGCCAGCAGCCAAGGGTGGCTTGGGGAGACCCAGTACTTC.